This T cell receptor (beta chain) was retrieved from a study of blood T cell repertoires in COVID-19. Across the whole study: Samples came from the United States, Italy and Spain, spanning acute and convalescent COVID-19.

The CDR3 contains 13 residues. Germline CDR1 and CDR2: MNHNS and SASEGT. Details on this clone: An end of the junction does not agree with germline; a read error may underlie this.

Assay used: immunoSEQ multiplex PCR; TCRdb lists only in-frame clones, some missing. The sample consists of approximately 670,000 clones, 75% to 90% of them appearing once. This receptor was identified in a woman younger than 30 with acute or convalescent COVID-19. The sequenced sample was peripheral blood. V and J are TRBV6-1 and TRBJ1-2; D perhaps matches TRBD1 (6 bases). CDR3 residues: CASREDRFYGYTF. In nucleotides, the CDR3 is TGTGCCAGCAGAGAAGACAGGTTCTATGGCTACACCTTC.